The T cell receptor beta chain under discussion was sequenced for a study of blood T cell repertoires in COVID-19. Across the study: Samples came from the United States, Italy and Spain, spanning acute and convalescent COVID-19. Sources were T cells, B-cell-depleted T cells, or PBMCs; the material itself was cDNA or gDNA.

Authors' analysis steps: The authors estimated nucleated cell counts from reference gene primer amplification. Clones were read by immunoSEQ multiplex PCR, and TCRdb kept only the in-frame ones, dropping some. V and J calls plus clone size are reproduced from that table; the DNA served to infer D and trimming. This repertoire shows 130,000 to 150,000 clones, 88% found once; its top ten account for over 2%. This clone has more than one count but fewer than ten. Sequenced sample: peripheral blood. The sequence derives from a human donor in a cohort sampled during active COVID-19.

The CDR3 is CASSPRRGNQPQHF. The DNA of the CDR3 is TGTGCCAGCTCACCACGACGGGGGAATCAGCCCCAGCATTTT. V usage is TRBV18 and J usage is TRBJ1-5, with a tentative D call TRBD1 (5 bases). Germline values: CDR1 KGHSH, CDR2 LQKENI. The CDR3 runs to 14 residues. V lost 1 base and J lost 4, with 8 bases in between.